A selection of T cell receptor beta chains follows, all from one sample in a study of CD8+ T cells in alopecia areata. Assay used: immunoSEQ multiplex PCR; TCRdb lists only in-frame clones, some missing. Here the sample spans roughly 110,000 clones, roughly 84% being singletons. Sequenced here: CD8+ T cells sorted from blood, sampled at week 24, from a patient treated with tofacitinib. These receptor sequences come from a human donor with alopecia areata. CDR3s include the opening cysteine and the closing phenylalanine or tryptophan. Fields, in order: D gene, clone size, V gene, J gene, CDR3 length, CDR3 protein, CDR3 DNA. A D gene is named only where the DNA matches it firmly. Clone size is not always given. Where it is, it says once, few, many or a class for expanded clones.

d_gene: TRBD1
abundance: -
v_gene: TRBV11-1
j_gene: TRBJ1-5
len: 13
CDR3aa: CASSYGTGKPQHF
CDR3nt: TGTGCCAGCAGCTACGGGACAGGGAAGCCCCAGCATTTT

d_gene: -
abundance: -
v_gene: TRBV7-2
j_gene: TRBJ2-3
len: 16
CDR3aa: CASSHSGGLLTDTQYF
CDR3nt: TGTGCCAGCAGCCACTCAGGGGGACTCCTCACAGATACGCAGTATTTT

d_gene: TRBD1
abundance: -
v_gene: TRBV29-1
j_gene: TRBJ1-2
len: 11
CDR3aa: CSVGGTDGYTF
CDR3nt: TGCAGCGTGGGGGGGACAGATGGCTACACCTTC

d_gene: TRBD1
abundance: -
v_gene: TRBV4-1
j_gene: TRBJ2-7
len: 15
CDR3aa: CASSADRTGYYEQYF
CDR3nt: TGCGCCAGCAGCGCAGATCGGACAGGGTACTACGAGCAGTACTTC

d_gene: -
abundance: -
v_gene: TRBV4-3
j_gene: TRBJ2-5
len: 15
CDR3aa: CASSQDTGPRETQYF
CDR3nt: TGCGCCAGCAGCCAAGATACCGGGCCCCGAGAGACCCAGTACTTC

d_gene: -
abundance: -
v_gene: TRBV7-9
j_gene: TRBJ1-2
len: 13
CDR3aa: CASSLGAAYGYTF
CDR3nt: TGTGCCAGCAGCCTCGGAGCGGCCTATGGCTACACCTTC

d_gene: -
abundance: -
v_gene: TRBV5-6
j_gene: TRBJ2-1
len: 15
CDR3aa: CASSLGPGAGNEQFF
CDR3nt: TGTGCCAGCAGCTTGGGGCCAGGGGCAGGGAATGAGCAGTTCTTC

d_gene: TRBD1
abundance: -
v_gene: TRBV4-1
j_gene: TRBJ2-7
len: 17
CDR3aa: CASSQAPQGQLSYEQYF
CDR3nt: TGCGCCAGCAGCCAGGCCCCCCAGGGACAGCTCTCCTACGAGCAGTACTTC

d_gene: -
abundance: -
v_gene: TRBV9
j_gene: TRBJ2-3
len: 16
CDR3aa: CASSVENRDDTDTQYF
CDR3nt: TGTGCCAGCAGCGTAGAGAACAGGGACGACACAGATACGCAGTATTTT

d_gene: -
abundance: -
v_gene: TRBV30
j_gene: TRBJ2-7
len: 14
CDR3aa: CAWTIPGTRYEQYF
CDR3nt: TGTGCCTGGACAATCCCCGGGACCCGCTACGAGCAGTACTTC

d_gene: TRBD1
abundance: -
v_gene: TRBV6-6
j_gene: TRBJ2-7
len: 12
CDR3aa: CASMTGSYEQYF
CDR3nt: TGTGCCAGCATGACAGGGAGCTACGAGCAGTACTTC

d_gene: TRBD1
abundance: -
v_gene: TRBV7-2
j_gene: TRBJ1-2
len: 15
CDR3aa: CASSLGAGGDYGYTF
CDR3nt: TGTGCCAGCAGCTTAGGGGCAGGGGGCGACTATGGCTACACCTTC

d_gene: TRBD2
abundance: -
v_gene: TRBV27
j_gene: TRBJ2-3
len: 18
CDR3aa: CASSPLLWTGLATDTQYF
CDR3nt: TGTGCCAGCAGTCCCCTGCTATGGACTGGACTAGCGACAGATACGCAGTATTTT

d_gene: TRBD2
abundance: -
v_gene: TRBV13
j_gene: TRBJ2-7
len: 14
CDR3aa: CASSLGGGTYEQYF
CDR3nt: TGTGCCAGCAGCTTAGGCGGGGGGACCTACGAGCAGTACTTC

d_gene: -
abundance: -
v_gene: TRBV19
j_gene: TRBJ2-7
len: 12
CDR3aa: CATGDSPYEQYF
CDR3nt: TGTGCCACCGGGGACTCGCCTTACGAGCAGTACTTC

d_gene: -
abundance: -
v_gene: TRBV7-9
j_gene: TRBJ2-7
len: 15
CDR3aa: CASSSHLPRAYEQYF
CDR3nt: TGTGCCAGCAGCTCACATCTCCCAAGGGCCTACGAGCAGTACTTC

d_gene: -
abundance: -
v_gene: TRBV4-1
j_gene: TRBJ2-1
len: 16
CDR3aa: CASSRPHGGPYNEQFF
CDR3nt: TGCGCCAGCAGCCGCCCTCACGGGGGTCCCTACAATGAGCAGTTCTTC

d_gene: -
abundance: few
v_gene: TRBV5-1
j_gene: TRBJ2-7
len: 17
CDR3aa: CASSLVQGPSLDYEQYF
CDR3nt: TGCGCCAGCAGCTTGGTCCAGGGACCAAGCCTCGACTACGAGCAGTACTTC

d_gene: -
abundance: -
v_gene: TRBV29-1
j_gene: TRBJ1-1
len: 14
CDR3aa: CSVEGEGSNTEAFF
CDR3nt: TGCAGCGTTGAAGGGGAGGGGTCGAACACTGAAGCTTTCTTT

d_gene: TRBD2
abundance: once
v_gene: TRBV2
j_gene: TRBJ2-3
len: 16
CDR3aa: CASSVTSGGYTDTQYF
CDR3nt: TGTGCCAGCAGTGTTACTAGCGGGGGATACACAGATACGCAGTATTTT

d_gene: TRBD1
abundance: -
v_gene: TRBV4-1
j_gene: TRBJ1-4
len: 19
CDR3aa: CASSLPKEGANRGNEKLFF
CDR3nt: TGCGCCAGCAGCCTTCCAAAAGAGGGGGCGAATCGAGGTAATGAAAAACTGTTTTTT

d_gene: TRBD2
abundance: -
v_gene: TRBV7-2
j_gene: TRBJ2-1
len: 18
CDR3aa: CASSRLAGDPSSYNEQFF
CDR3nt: TGTGCCAGCAGCAGACTAGCGGGGGACCCGAGCTCCTACAATGAGCAGTTCTTC

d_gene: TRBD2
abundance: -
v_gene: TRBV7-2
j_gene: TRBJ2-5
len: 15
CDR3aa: CASSPNSGGRETQYF
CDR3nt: TGTGCCAGCAGCCCGAACAGCGGGGGGCGGGAGACCCAGTACTTC

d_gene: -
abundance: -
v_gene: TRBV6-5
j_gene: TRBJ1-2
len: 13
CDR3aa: CASSYSSTYGYTF
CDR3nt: TGTGCCAGCAGTTACTCGAGCACCTATGGCTACACCTTC